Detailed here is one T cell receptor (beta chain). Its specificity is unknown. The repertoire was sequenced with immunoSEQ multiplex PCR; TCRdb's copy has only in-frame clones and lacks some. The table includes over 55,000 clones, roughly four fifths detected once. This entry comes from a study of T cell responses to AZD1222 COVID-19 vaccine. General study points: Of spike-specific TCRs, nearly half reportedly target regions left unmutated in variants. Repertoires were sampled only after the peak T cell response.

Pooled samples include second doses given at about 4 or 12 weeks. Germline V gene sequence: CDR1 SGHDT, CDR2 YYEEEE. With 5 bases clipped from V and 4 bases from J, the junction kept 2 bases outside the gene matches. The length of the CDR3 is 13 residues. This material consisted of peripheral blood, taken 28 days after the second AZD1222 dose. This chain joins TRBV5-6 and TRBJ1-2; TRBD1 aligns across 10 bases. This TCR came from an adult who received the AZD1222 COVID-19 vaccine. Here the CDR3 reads CASRWDRGYGYTF. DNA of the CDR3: TGTGCCAGCAGATGGGACAGGGGCTATGGCTACACCTTC. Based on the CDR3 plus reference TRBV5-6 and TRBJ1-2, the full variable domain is DAGVTQSPTHLIKTRGQQVTLRCSPKSGHDTVSWYQQALGQGPQFIFQYYEEEERQRGNFPDRFSGHQFPNYSSELNVNALLLGDSALYLCASRWDRGYGYTFGSGTRLTVV.